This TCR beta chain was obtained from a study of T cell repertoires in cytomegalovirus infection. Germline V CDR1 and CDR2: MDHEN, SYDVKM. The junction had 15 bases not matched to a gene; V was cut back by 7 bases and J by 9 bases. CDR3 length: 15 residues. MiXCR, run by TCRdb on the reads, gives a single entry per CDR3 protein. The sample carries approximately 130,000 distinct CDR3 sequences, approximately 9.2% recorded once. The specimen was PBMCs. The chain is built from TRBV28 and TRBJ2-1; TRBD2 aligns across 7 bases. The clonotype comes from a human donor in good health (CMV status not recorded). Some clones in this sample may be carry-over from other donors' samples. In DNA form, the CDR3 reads TGTGCCAGCATGAGACGAGCGGGGCCAAGTGCTGAGCAGTTCTTC. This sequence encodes CASMRRAGPSAEQFF.